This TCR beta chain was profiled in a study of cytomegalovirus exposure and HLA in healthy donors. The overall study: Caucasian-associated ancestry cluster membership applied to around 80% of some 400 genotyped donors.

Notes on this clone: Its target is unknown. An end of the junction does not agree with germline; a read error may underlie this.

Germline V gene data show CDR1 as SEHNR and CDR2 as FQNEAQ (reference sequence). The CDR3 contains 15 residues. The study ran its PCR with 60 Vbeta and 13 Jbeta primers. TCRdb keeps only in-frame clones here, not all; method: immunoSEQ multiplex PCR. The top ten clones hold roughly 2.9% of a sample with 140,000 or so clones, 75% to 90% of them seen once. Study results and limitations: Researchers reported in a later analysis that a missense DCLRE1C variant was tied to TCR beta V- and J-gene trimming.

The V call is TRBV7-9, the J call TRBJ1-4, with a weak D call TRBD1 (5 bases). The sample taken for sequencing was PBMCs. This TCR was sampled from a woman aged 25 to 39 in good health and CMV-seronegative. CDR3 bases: TGTTCCAGCAGCTCCCTCGGGGGTAGAAGTGAAAAACTGTTTTTT. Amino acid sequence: CSSSSLGGRSEKLFF.